These T cell receptor beta chains were read from a single sample in a study of cytomegalovirus exposure and HLA in healthy donors. Assay used: immunoSEQ multiplex PCR; TCRdb lists only in-frame clones, some missing. The sample shows approximately 56,000 clones, roughly 70% of them seen only once. The material sequenced was PBMCs. All receptors derive from a woman in her fifties or sixties in good health and CMV-seropositive. CDR3s include the opening cysteine and the closing phenylalanine or tryptophan. D genes are given only for firm matches. Size is omitted from some rows. Given values are once, few, many or a class for expanded clones.

TRBV7-8	-	TRBD2	TRBJ2-1	TGTGCCAGCGCAGCGGGAGGCCCCAATGAGCAGTTCTTC	CASAAGGPNEQFF
TRBV7-2	-	TRBD1	TRBJ2-7	TGTGCCAGCAGCCCTCCGGGACAGATCTACGAGCAGTACTTC	CASSPPGQIYEQYF
TRBV4-3	-	-	TRBJ1-6	TGCGCCAGCAGCCAAGAAACAGGGTTGGGGAATTCACCCCTCCACTTT	CASSQETGLGNSPLHF
TRBV6-5	-	TRBD1	TRBJ2-7	TGTGCCAGCAGTTACTCGGGGGACAGCTCCTACGAGCAGTACTTC	CASSYSGDSSYEQYF
TRBV16	-	TRBD1	TRBJ2-7	TGTGCCAGCAGCCCGGGACAGGGGGCCTACGAGCAGTACTTC	CASSPGQGAYEQYF
TRBV4-2	-	TRBD2	TRBJ2-7	TGTGCCAGCAGCCAAGAGGGACGACTAGCGGGGGGTGAGCAGTACTTC	CASSQEGRLAGGEQYF
TRBV7-2	-	TRBD1	TRBJ1-1	TGTGCCAGCAGCACGCAGACAGGGCTTAACACTGAAGCTTTCTTT	CASSTQTGLNTEAFF
TRBV15	-	-	TRBJ2-1	TGTGCCACCAGCAGAGCATCGCAGTCCTACAATGAGCAGTTCTTC	CATSRASQSYNEQFF
TRBV5-1	-	-	TRBJ2-2	TGCGCCAGCAGCTTGGCGGGAGTCGGGGAGCTGTTTTTT	CASSLAGVGELFF
TRBV6-6	-	TRBD1	TRBJ2-3	TGTGCCAGCAGACCCCGACAGGGGACAGATACGCAGTATTTT	CASRPRQGTDTQYF
TRBV19	few	-	TRBJ1-1	TGTGCCAGTATCATGCTAGGGAACACTGAAGCTTTCTTT	CASIMLGNTEAFF
TRBV7-9	-	TRBD1	TRBJ2-5	TGTGCCAGCAGCGCCCAGACAGGGGGCGCTTTTAGGGAGACCCAGTACTTC	CASSAQTGGAFRETQYF
TRBV18	-	-	TRBJ2-5	TGTGCCAGCTCACCCTCCCGGGGGGAGACCCAGTACTTC	CASSPSRGETQYF
TRBV7-2	-	-	TRBJ2-1	TGTGCCAGCAGCTTAGCGGGCCCTCAGTTCTTC	CASSLAGPQFF
TRBV27	-	-	TRBJ1-6	TGTGCCAGCAGGACGACTAGCTCCTATAATTCACCCCTCCACTTT	CASRTTSSYNSPLHF
TRBV25-1	-	-	TRBJ2-1	TGTGCCAGCAGTGAGTGGGGGGTATCCAATGAGCAGTTCTTC	CASSEWGVSNEQFF
TRBV2	-	-	TRBJ2-7	TGTGCCAGCAGTGTGATAGTCTCCTACGAGCAGTACTTC	CASSVIVSYEQYF
TRBV9	few	-	TRBJ1-3	TGTGCCAGCAGCGTAGAACAGGGTTCTGGAAACACCATATATTTT	CASSVEQGSGNTIYF
TRBV19	-	TRBD2	TRBJ2-1	TGTGCCAGTAGTCGAGCGGGGGGAACCAATGAGCAGTTCTTC	CASSRAGGTNEQFF
TRBV30	few	TRBD1	TRBJ1-6	TGTGCCTGGGAACAGGGGAGCTCCTATAATTCACCCCTCCACTTT	CAWEQGSSYNSPLHF
TRBV6-4	once	-	TRBJ1-1	TGTGCCAGCAGTGACGCGGCGAACACTGAAGCTTTCTTT	CASSDAANTEAFF
TRBV2	-	TRBD1	TRBJ1-4	TGTGCCAGCAGGTCGACAGGGGACGAAAAACTGTTTTTT	CASRSTGDEKLFF
TRBV18	-	-	TRBJ1-1	TGTGCCAGCTCACCTAATGTCGGGGGCACTGAAGCTTTCTTT	CASSPNVGGTEAFF
TRBV5-5	-	-	TRBJ2-7	TGTGCCAGCAGCCTTCGACTAGGGGACTGGGACGAGCAGTACTTC	CASSLRLGDWDEQYF
TRBV7-9	-	-	TRBJ2-7	TGTGCCAGCAGCCAGGACAGCTTTTACGAGCAGTACTTC	CASSQDSFYEQYF
TRBV27	-	-	TRBJ2-6	TGTGCCAGCAGTCCCAACAGGGTCTCTGGGGCCAACGTCCTGACTTTC	CASSPNRVSGANVLTF
TRBV4-3	-	TRBD1	TRBJ1-2	TGCGCCAGCAGCCGGGGGACAGAGGTCCTCTATGGCTACACCTTC	CASSRGTEVLYGYTF
TRBV10-3	-	TRBD2	TRBJ2-1	TGTGCCATCAGTGACGAGGTCGGGACTAGCCGGTTCTTC	CAISDEVGTSRFF
TRBV7-2	-	-	TRBJ1-5	TGTGCCAGCAGCTTAGCATCGTTTGGCAATCAGCCCCAGCATTTT	CASSLASFGNQPQHF
TRBV19	-	TRBD1	TRBJ1-2	TGTGCCAGTAGCCCCCGGGACAGTCGACGATCTAACTATGGCTACACCTTC	CASSPRDSRRSNYGYTF
TRBV29-1	-	TRBD1	TRBJ2-1	TGCAGCGTTGTAAGCAGGCAGGGGGTCTACAATGAGCAGTTCTTC	CSVVSRQGVYNEQFF
TRBV7-9	few	-	TRBJ1-4	TGTGCCAGCAGCTCGACAGGATCTGAAAAACTGTTTTTT	CASSSTGSEKLFF
TRBV7-9	-	TRBD1	TRBJ1-6	TGTGCCAGCAGCGCACCCGGACAGGTCAGGGATTCACCCCTCCACTTT	CASSAPGQVRDSPLHF
TRBV7-6	-	-	TRBJ2-7	TGTGCCAGCAGCTTAGCTGAGACAGGCACCTACGAGCAGTACTTC	CASSLAETGTYEQYF
TRBV5-6	few	-	TRBJ2-1	TGTGCCAGCATCGTAGGGGGACCATACAATGAGCAGTTCTTC	CASIVGGPYNEQFF